The clone carrying this TCR beta chain turned up a few times. Its antigen is still unknown. V gave up 6 bases and J gave up 0 bases, with 15 bases separating them. The CDR3 spans 15 residues. Germline CDR1 and CDR2: KGHSH and LQKENI. This sample was included in a study of T-cell memory formation after mild COVID-19. Researchers used 5'RACE with constant-segment primers to make TCR alpha and TCR beta cDNA libraries that carry sample barcodes and UMIs. MiXCR, run by TCRdb on the 5' RACE reads, gives a single entry per CDR3 protein. The sample carries under 300,000 distinct CDR3 sequences, under 20% recorded once. General study points: The finding that pre-infection memory included some responding clones suggested that cross-reactive memory joined.

Sequencing used PBMCs or a T cell subset sorted from them (not recorded which). The sequence derives from a man aged 18 to 29 who had mild COVID-19 (a few samples of this study predate the infection). Cell type and time point are not known. This chain connects TRBV18 to TRBJ2-7; a possible D gene is TRBD2 (6 bases). CDR3 amino acids: CASSKRQEGSYEQYF. The CDR3 bases are TGTGCCAGCTCTAAACGCCAGGAGGGCTCCTACGAGCAGTACTTC.